This T cell receptor beta chain came from a study of siplizumab effects on memory and regulatory T cells. A remark on this clone: What it binds is not known.

Study-level results: Naive T cells seemed more diverse than memory cells and seemed major alloresponse contributors. Only a minority of proliferating CD4+ or CD8+ clones had an assignable naive or memory phenotype, with roughly 80-95% lacking one. Siplizumab brought about a significant reduction in alloreactive sequences traceable to unstimulated CD4+ memory cells.

Assays were performed on approximately 1.1 x 10^5 TCR templates per sample. Assay: immunoSEQ multiplex PCR; the TCRdb copy retains only in-frame clones and omits some. The table has over 60,000 clones, roughly nine tenths seen once; the top ten hold around 29%. This CDR3 comprises 15 residues. V was cut by 3 bases and J by 4 bases, with 15 bases left in between. In germline, CDR1 is MGHRA, CDR2 YSYEKL. The chain carries TRBV4-1 and TRBJ1-2; TRBD1 might be the D (5 bases). Sequencing was carried out using CD8+ T cells sorted from blood. This receptor was obtained from a human donor in good health. CDR3 residues: CASSHGRSQVYGYTF. The CDR3 DNA follows: TGCGCCAGCAGCCACGGACGATCACAGGTCTATGGCTACACCTTC.